A selection of T cell receptor beta chains follows, all from one sample in a study of CD8+CD57+ T cells in acquired aplastic anemia. TCRdb re-analysed the reads in MiXCR, keeping a single row per CDR3 protein. The table has over 150,000 distinct CDR3 sequences, about 60% seen once; the top ten hold 42%. The sample consisted of sorted CD4+, CD8+, or CD8+CD57+ T cells (not recorded which) from PBMCs. These receptors were obtained from a human donor with aplastic anemia. Each CDR3 is given with its conserved first and last residue. D genes are given only for firm matches. A clone size is listed for some rows: how often the clone was seen (once, few, many), or a class if it is expanded.

many,TRBD1,TRBJ2-3,TRBV12-3/TRBV12-4,CASSPNRGLYTDTQYF,TGTGCCAGCAGTCCGAACAGGGGGCTTTACACAGATACGCAGTATTTT
many,TRBD2,TRBJ2-2,TRBV10-3,CAISGGTSGTSTGELFF,TGTGCCATCAGTGGGGGGACTAGCGGGACAAGCACCGGGGAGCTGTTTTTT
.,.,TRBJ1-4,TRBV4-2,CASSSSSEKLFF,TGTGCCAGCAGCTCCTCCAGCGAAAAACTGTTTTTT
many,.,TRBJ1-1,TRBV29-1,CSVEEAAGEAFF,TGCAGCGTTGAAGAGGCGGCGGGGGAAGCTTTCTTT
.,.,TRBJ2-7,TRBV27,CASSLSIVDEQYF,TGTGCCAGCAGTTTATCTATAGTGGACGAGCAGTACTTC
few,.,TRBJ2-7,TRBV7-9,CASQRDRASYEQYF,TGTGCCAGCCAGAGGGACCGGGCCTCCTACGAGCAGTACTTC
once,.,TRBJ1-1,TRBV25-1,CASSARAGGQSNTEAFF,TGTGCCAGCAGTGCTAGAGCCGGAGGACAGTCGAACACTGAAGCTTTCTTT
many,TRBD1,TRBJ2-1,TRBV3-1,CASSQPRQGNGNEQFF,TGTGCCAGCAGTCAACCTCGACAGGGAAATGGGAATGAGCAGTTCTTC
.,.,TRBJ1-1,TRBV6-6,CASRNSDMNTEAFF,TGTGCCAGCAGAAACAGTGACATGAACACTGAAGCTTTCTTT
many,.,TRBJ2-1,TRBV29-1,CSVVGGSYNEQFF,TGCAGCGTTGTCGGGGGTTCCTACAATGAGCAGTTCTTC
once,TRBD1,TRBJ2-7,TRBV19,CASSPYRGYEQYF,TGTGCCAGTAGTCCGTACAGGGGTTACGAGCAGTACTTC
.,.,TRBJ1-2,TRBV2,CASSGGGSYGYTF,TGCGCCAGCAGTGGAGGGGGAAGCTATGGCTACACCTTC
.,.,TRBJ2-1,TRBV7-9,CASSFTPQRSFEQFF,TGTGCCAGCAGCTTTACACCCCAGCGGTCCTTCGAGCAGTTCTTC
many,.,TRBJ2-2,TRBV29-1,CSVGQANTGELFF,TGCAGCGTTGGACAGGCGAACACCGGGGAGCTGTTTTTT
.,.,TRBJ2-3,TRBV20-1,CSARDGSASDTQYF,TGCAGTGCTAGAGACGGGAGTGCCTCAGATACGCAGTATTTT
.,.,TRBJ1-5,TRBV7-2,CASSLGRGTGQPQHF,TGTGCCAGCAGCTTGGGCAGGGGAACCGGACAGCCCCAGCATTTT
.,TRBD1,TRBJ2-7,TRBV14,CASSPSWWTGAGEQYF,TGTGCCAGCAGCCCCTCTTGGTGGACAGGGGCTGGGGAGCAGTACTTC
few,TRBD1,TRBJ2-3,TRBV7-9,CASSLGTGDTDTQYF,TGTGCCAGCAGCTTAGGGACAGGGGACACAGATACGCAGTATTTT
.,.,TRBJ2-6,TRBV19,CASTILGRSGANVLTF,TGTGCCAGTACCATCCTGGGCCGCTCTGGGGCCAACGTCCTGACTTTC
.,.,TRBJ1-1,TRBV19,CASSRQSMNTEAFF,TGTGCCAGTAGTAGGCAGTCCATGAACACTGAAGCTTTCTTT
.,TRBD2,TRBJ2-1,TRBV9,CASSVAPGGFEQFF,TGTGCCAGCAGCGTAGCCCCGGGAGGGTTCGAGCAGTTCTTC
many,TRBD1,TRBJ1-1,TRBV9,CASSVSDRGNTEAFF,TGTGCCAGCAGCGTATCGGACAGGGGAAACACTGAAGCTTTCTTT
many,TRBD1,TRBJ1-6,TRBV5-8,CASSPYRGQESPLHF,TGTGCCAGCAGCCCCTACAGGGGGCAGGAGTCACCCCTCCACTTT